At least ten counts were recorded for the clone carrying this T cell receptor beta chain. Its specificity is unknown. The CDR3 consists of 13 residues. Germline-derived CDR1 and CDR2 are ENHRY and SYGVKD. Trimming shortened V by 7 bases and J by 6 bases, and 14 bases separated the two germline ends. TCRdb re-analysed the 5' RACE reads in MiXCR, keeping a single row per CDR3 protein. This sample carries approximately 40,000 distinct CDR3 sequences, around 18% of them seen once, and the ten largest clones take about 2.8%. Whole-study findings and limits: Tumor Tregs overlapped most with tumor, then blood, naive CD4+ cells. The TCR gene usage of tumor memory CD4+ T cells clustered together with blood and lymph node memory CD4+ cells and with lymph node naive CD4+ cells.

Sequences were obtained from naive CD4+ T cells sorted from a lymph node. Described subset: naive CD4+ T cells, CD4+CD45RA+CD25-. The V and J genes are TRBV10-3 and TRBJ2-3; possibly TRBD1 for D (7 bases). The clonotype comes from a female donor with breast cancer. The CDR3: CAIKSEGADTQYF. The CDR3 DNA reads TGTGCCATCAAGTCGGAGGGGGCGGATACGCAGTATTTT.